These T cell receptor beta chains were read from a single sample in a study of Ad26.COV2.S vaccination and SARS-CoV-2 variants. Sequenced by immunoSEQ multiplex PCR; TCRdb stores in-frame clones only, minus some. The data contain 300,000 to 400,000 clones, around four fifths of them singletons. The material was peripheral blood, obtained in a trial of Ad26.COV2.S vaccine versus placebo. These TCRs come from a person aged 18 to 65 who received the Ad26.COV2.S COVID-19 vaccine or a placebo. Each CDR3 is given with its conserved first and last residue. A D gene is named only where the DNA matches it firmly. Clone size is shown for a subset of rows, as once, few, many or a class of expanded clone.

J gene: TRBJ2-1
clone size: once
V gene: TRBV29-1
D gene: TRBD2
CDR3 DNA: TGCAGCGTTGCCCGCGGGGGGGCCTACAATGAGCAGTTCTTC
CDR3 protein: CSVARGGAYNEQFF

J gene: TRBJ1-4
clone size: .
V gene: TRBV2
D gene: TRBD1
CDR3 DNA: TGTGCCAGCAGTACAAAGACAGGGGGCATTGGTAATGAAAAACTGTTTTTT
CDR3 protein: CASSTKTGGIGNEKLFF

J gene: TRBJ1-4
clone size: .
V gene: TRBV5-1
D gene: TRBD1
CDR3 DNA: TGCGCCAGCAGCCCACAGGGGGTTGGTACTAATGAAAAACTGTTTTTT
CDR3 protein: CASSPQGVGTNEKLFF

J gene: TRBJ2-7
clone size: .
V gene: TRBV28
D gene: .
CDR3 DNA: TGTGCCAGCCGGATGGGTGTTTCCTACGAGCAGTACTTC
CDR3 protein: CASRMGVSYEQYF

J gene: TRBJ2-5
clone size: .
V gene: TRBV18
D gene: TRBD2
CDR3 DNA: TGTGCCAGCTCACAGGGACTAGCGGGGCAAGAGACCCAGTACTTC
CDR3 protein: CASSQGLAGQETQYF

J gene: TRBJ2-3
clone size: .
V gene: TRBV5-1
D gene: TRBD2
CDR3 DNA: TGCGCCAGCAGCCGGACTAGCGCAGGAGATACGCAGTATTTT
CDR3 protein: CASSRTSAGDTQYF

J gene: TRBJ2-7
clone size: once
V gene: TRBV28
D gene: TRBD2
CDR3 DNA: TGTGCCAGCAGCGGGGGACTAGTCTACGAGCAGTACTTC
CDR3 protein: CASSGGLVYEQYF

J gene: TRBJ1-2
clone size: .
V gene: TRBV7-8
D gene: .
CDR3 DNA: TGTGCCAGCAGCTTAGCGGAAGGCGTACAATTATATGGCTACACCTTC
CDR3 protein: CASSLAEGVQLYGYTF

J gene: TRBJ2-7
clone size: .
V gene: TRBV29-1
D gene: TRBD1
CDR3 DNA: TGCAGCGTTGAAGATTCTCCGGGACAGGGTTCCTACGAGCAGTACTTC
CDR3 protein: CSVEDSPGQGSYEQYF

J gene: TRBJ2-7
clone size: .
V gene: TRBV9
D gene: TRBD1
CDR3 DNA: TGTGCCAGCAGCGTAGTGGACAGGACCTACGAGCAGTACTTC
CDR3 protein: CASSVVDRTYEQYF

J gene: TRBJ1-3
clone size: .
V gene: TRBV13
D gene: .
CDR3 DNA: TGTGCCAGCAGCTTCAGCGGAAACACCATATATTTT
CDR3 protein: CASSFSGNTIYF

J gene: TRBJ2-1
clone size: .
V gene: TRBV2
D gene: .
CDR3 DNA: TGTGCCAGCACTCCAGGGCTGGGAAAAGCGTTCTTC
CDR3 protein: CASTPGLGKAFF

J gene: TRBJ2-7
clone size: few
V gene: TRBV11-1
D gene: .
CDR3 DNA: TGTGCCAGCAGCTCGGACGGGTACTACGAGCAGTACTTC
CDR3 protein: CASSSDGYYEQYF

J gene: TRBJ2-1
clone size: .
V gene: TRBV27
D gene: TRBD1
CDR3 DNA: TGTGCCAGCAGTATCCGACAGGGTGGAGACAATGAGCAGTTCTTC
CDR3 protein: CASSIRQGGDNEQFF

J gene: TRBJ1-2
clone size: .
V gene: TRBV7-2
D gene: .
CDR3 DNA: TGTGCCAGCAGCTTATTCGGGGAAGTGACGAGCGGTGGCTACACCTTC
CDR3 protein: CASSLFGEVTSGGYTF

J gene: TRBJ1-6
clone size: few
V gene: TRBV5-6
D gene: TRBD1
CDR3 DNA: TGTGCCAGCAGCTTGCGGGCAGGGGGCTTGGCACCCCTCCACTTT
CDR3 protein: CASSLRAGGLAPLHF

J gene: TRBJ2-7
clone size: .
V gene: TRBV3-1/TRBV3-2
D gene: .
CDR3 DNA: TGTGCCAGCAGCCAGGGGTCCCTCTACGAGCAGTACTTC
CDR3 protein: CASSQGSLYEQYF

J gene: TRBJ2-1
clone size: .
V gene: TRBV7-6
D gene: TRBD2
CDR3 DNA: TGTGCCAGCAGCCCACTAGCGGCGAGCTCCTACAATGAGCAGTTCTTC
CDR3 protein: CASSPLAASSYNEQFF

J gene: TRBJ1-1
clone size: .
V gene: TRBV27
D gene: TRBD1
CDR3 DNA: TGTGCCAGCAGGTTCTACGGGACAGGGAACACTGAAGCTTTCTTT
CDR3 protein: CASRFYGTGNTEAFF

J gene: TRBJ2-1
clone size: .
V gene: TRBV12-3/TRBV12-4
D gene: .
CDR3 DNA: TGTGCCAGCAGTTTAATACCGGCAGTCCAGTTCTTC
CDR3 protein: CASSLIPAVQFF

J gene: TRBJ1-1
clone size: few
V gene: TRBV7-9
D gene: .
CDR3 DNA: TGTGCCAGCAGCTTAGGACAGATGAACACTGAAGCTTTCTTT
CDR3 protein: CASSLGQMNTEAFF

J gene: TRBJ2-7
clone size: .
V gene: TRBV27
D gene: .
CDR3 DNA: TGTGCCAGCAGTTTAGGTGTTTTCTACGAGCAGTACTTC
CDR3 protein: CASSLGVFYEQYF

J gene: TRBJ2-7
clone size: .
V gene: TRBV5-1
D gene: .
CDR3 DNA: TGCGCCAGCAGGGACACAAGCTCCTACGAGCAGTACTTC
CDR3 protein: CASRDTSSYEQYF

J gene: TRBJ2-1
clone size: .
V gene: TRBV19
D gene: TRBD2
CDR3 DNA: TGTGCCAGTAGAGTGGGCGGGGGGGCCGCTGAGCAGTTCTTC
CDR3 protein: CASRVGGGAAEQFF

J gene: TRBJ2-1
clone size: .
V gene: TRBV5-4
D gene: TRBD1
CDR3 DNA: TGTGCCAGCACCCAAGGCGGGACAGGGTCTTACAATGAGCAGTTCTTC
CDR3 protein: CASTQGGTGSYNEQFF

J gene: TRBJ2-1
clone size: .
V gene: TRBV6-1
D gene: TRBD2
CDR3 DNA: TGTGCCAGCAGTGAAGTCCGGGGGGGTTATCCGAATGAGCAGTTCTTC
CDR3 protein: CASSEVRGGYPNEQFF

J gene: TRBJ2-3
clone size: .
V gene: TRBV7-6
D gene: TRBD2
CDR3 DNA: TGTGCCAGCAGCTTCCTTTCGCTAGCGGGGGGAATCCGCACAGATACGCAGTATTTT
CDR3 protein: CASSFLSLAGGIRTDTQYF

J gene: TRBJ1-2
clone size: .
V gene: TRBV11-2
D gene: .
CDR3 DNA: TGTGCCAGCAGGGCGGGCGGCTATGGCTACACCTTC
CDR3 protein: CASRAGGYGYTF